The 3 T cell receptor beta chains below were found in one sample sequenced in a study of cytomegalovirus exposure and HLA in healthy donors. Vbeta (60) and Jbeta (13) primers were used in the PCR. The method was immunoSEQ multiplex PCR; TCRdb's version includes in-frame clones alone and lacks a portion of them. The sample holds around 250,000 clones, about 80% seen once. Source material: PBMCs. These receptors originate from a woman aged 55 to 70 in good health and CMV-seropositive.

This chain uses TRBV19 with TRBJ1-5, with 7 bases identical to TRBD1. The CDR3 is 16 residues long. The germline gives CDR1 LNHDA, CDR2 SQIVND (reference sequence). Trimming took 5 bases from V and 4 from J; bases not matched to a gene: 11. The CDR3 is CASSWSTGVLNQPQHF. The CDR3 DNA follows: TGTGCCAGTAGTTGGTCAACAGGGGTATTAAATCAGCCCCAGCATTTT.

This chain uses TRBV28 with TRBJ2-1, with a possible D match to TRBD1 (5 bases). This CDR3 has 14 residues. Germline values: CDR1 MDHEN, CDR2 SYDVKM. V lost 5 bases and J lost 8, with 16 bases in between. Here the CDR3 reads CASSGQGSFDEQFF. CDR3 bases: TGTGCCAGCAGTGGGCAGGGAAGTTTCGATGAGCAGTTCTTC.

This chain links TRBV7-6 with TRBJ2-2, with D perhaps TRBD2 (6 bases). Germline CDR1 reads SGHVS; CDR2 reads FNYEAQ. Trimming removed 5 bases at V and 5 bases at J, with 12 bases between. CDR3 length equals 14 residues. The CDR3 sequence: CASSPGGLTGELFF. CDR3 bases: TGTGCCAGCAGCCCAGGAGGGCTGACCGGGGAGCTGTTTTTT.